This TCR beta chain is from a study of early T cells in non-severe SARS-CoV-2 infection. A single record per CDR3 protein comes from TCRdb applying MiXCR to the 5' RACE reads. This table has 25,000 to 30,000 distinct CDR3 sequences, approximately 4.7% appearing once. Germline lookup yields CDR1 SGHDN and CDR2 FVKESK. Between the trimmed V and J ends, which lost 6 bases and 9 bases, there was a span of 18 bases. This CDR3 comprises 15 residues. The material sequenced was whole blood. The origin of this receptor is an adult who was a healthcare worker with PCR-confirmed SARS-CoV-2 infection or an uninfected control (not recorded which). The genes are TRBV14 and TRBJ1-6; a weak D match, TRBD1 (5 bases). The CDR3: CASSHRGVLGSPLHF. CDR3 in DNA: TGTGCCAGCAGTCACCGAGGGGTATTGGGTTCACCCCTCCACTTT.